Below, 19 T cell receptor beta chains from the same sample are listed, as sequenced in a study of T cell responses to AZD1222 COVID-19 vaccine. Here immunoSEQ multiplex PCR was the method, and the copy in TCRdb shows in-frame clones only, minus some. The data show under 200,000 clones, with around 95% seen just once and approximately 0.6% held by the top ten. Sample: peripheral blood, taken on day 0 of AZD1222 vaccination. Receptors originate from an adult in good health.

The chain couples TRBV6-5 to TRBJ2-7, with 7 bases matching TRBD2. The CDR3 has 13 residues. V trimming: 0 bases; J trimming: 5 bases; junction bases outside the gene matches: 1. In germline, CDR1 is MNHEY, CDR2 SVGAGI. The CDR3 region is CASSYSSGNEQYF. The CDR3 DNA reads TGTGCCAGCAGTTACTCGAGCGGGAACGAGCAGTACTTC.

This chain uses TRBV18 with TRBJ1-1; D call uncertain. Germline CDR1 reads KGHSH; CDR2 reads LQKENI. V lost 3 bases, J lost 6 bases, and 5 bases lay in between. This CDR3 is 11 amino acids long. DNA of the CDR3: TGTGCCAGCTCACCTCTCCCTGAAGCTTTCTTT. It specifies CASSPLPEAFF.

The chain couples TRBV10-1 to TRBJ2-1; 12 nucleotides line up with TRBD2. Looked up from germline, CDR1 is WNHNN and CDR2 is SYGVQD (reference sequence). There are 17 residues in the CDR3. V lost 3 bases, J lost 9 bases, and 12 bases stayed unmatched. The CDR3: CASSDPRGSSGRGEQFF. The DNA for the CDR3 is TGCGCCAGCAGTGACCCCCGGGGGTCTAGCGGGAGGGGTGAGCAGTTCTTC.

The chain carries TRBV5-5 and TRBJ1-3, with no clear D. The CDR3 extends over 13 amino acids. The ends were cut back, 5 bases at V and 0 bases at J, with 6 bases in the middle. The V gene's germline CDR1 is SGHKS and CDR2 YYEKEE (reference sequence). The CDR3 region is CASSWVSGNTIYF. The DNA of the CDR3 is TGTGCCAGCAGTTGGGTCTCTGGAAACACCATATATTTT.

This clone was counted once. The V call is TRBV5-1, the J call TRBJ2-4, with TRBD2 matching 9 bases. Germline CDR1 is SGHRS and CDR2 is YFSETQ. The CDR3 consists of 16 residues. V dropped 4 bases and J dropped 7; count of bases not matched to a gene: 12. The CDR3: CASSLTSGKNRNIQYF. The CDR3 DNA reads as TGCGCCAGCAGCCTGACTAGCGGCAAAAATAGGAACATTCAGTACTTC.

V and J are TRBV7-9 and TRBJ1-1; D gene unclear. The CDR3 sequence is 12 residues long. Germline assignment: CDR1 SEHNR and CDR2 FQNEAQ (reference sequence). Trimming shortened V by 6 bases and J by 5 bases, and 10 bases separated the two germline ends. CDR3 sequence: CASRNSRTEAFF. DNA for the CDR3: TGTGCCAGCAGGAATAGCAGAACTGAAGCTTTCTTT.

The rearrangement links TRBV19 to TRBJ1-2, with D hard to call. The ends were cut back, 9 bases at V and 8 bases at J, with 10 bases in the middle. From germline, CDR1 is LNHDA and CDR2 SQIVND (reference sequence). The CDR3 contains 10 residues. CDR3 bases: TGTGCCAGCTACAGAGTCGGCTACACCTTC. Its protein product is CASYRVGYTF.

The J gene is TRBJ2-4, the V gene TRBV12-3 or TRBV12-4, with D tentatively TRBD1 (6 bases). The CDR3 is 13 amino acids. V gave up 5 bases and J gave up 8 bases, with 13 bases separating them. The CDR3 nucleotides are TGTGCCAGCAGTCCAGGGGTAGTGGACATTCAGTACTTC. Translating gives CASSPGVVDIQYF.

The chain is built from TRBV3-1 (or the pseudogene TRBV3-2) and TRBJ2-7; unclear D gene. Germline V gene sequence: CDR1 LGHDT, CDR2 YNNKEL (reference sequence). V lost 2 bases and J lost 1, with 9 bases in between. The CDR3 has 14 amino acids. The CDR3 DNA follows: TGTGCCAGCAGCCAAAAGGACGGTTCCTACGAGCAGTACTTC. Its protein is CASSQKDGSYEQYF.

This chain uses TRBV14 with TRBJ1-4; D unresolved. The CDR3 runs 12 residues. Trimming shortened V by 5 bases and J by 3 bases, and 4 bases separated the two germline ends. Germline CDR1 is SGHDN and CDR2 is FVKESK. This CDR3 reads CASSSANEKLFF. The CDR3 nucleotides are TGTGCCAGCAGCTCGGCTAATGAAAAACTGTTTTTT.

The V gene is TRBV2, the J gene TRBJ2-3, with 8 bases identical to TRBD1. The CDR3 has 15 amino acids. The germline CDR1 and CDR2 sequences are SNHLY and FYNNEI. V trimming: 7 bases; J trimming: 4 bases; junction bases outside the gene matches: 10. CDR3: CASTGAGGVADTQYF. The CDR3 bases are TGTGCCAGCACCGGGGCAGGGGGCGTTGCAGATACGCAGTATTTT.

The chain carries TRBV7-9 and TRBJ2-1, with 10 bases identical to TRBD1. J gave up 6 bases and V 4 bases, and 3 bases lay outside the gene matches. Germline-derived CDR1 and CDR2 are SEHNR and FQNEAQ (reference sequence). The CDR3 totals 14 residues. The CDR3: CASSSRDRGNEQFF. CDR3 sequence (DNA): TGTGCCAGCAGCTCCCGGGACAGGGGCAATGAGCAGTTCTTC.

The chain recombines TRBV27 with TRBJ1-6; 8 bases align to TRBD1. V lost 5 bases, J lost 9 bases, and 12 bases stayed unmatched. Germline assignment: CDR1 MNHEY and CDR2 SMNVEV (reference sequence). CDR3 size: 16 residues. CDR3 coding DNA: TGTGCCAGCAGTCCACCGGGACAGGTAAAACTTTCACCCCTCCACTTT. This translates into CASSPPGQVKLSPLHF.

The V gene is TRBV5-4, the J gene TRBJ2-3; 7 bases align to TRBD1. Germline CDR1 and CDR2: SGHNT and YYREEE (reference sequence). J was trimmed by 6 bases and V by 4 bases; bases with no gene match: 5. This CDR3 has 13 residues. DNA of the CDR3: TGTGCCAGCAGCCGACAGGGTTCGGATACGCAGTATTTT. It encodes CASSRQGSDTQYF.

The chain joins TRBV29-1 to TRBJ2-1; TRBD2 aligns across 8 bases. V lost 4 bases, J lost 8 bases, and 7 bases stayed unmatched. In germline, CDR1 is SQVTM, CDR2 ANQGSEA. The CDR3 length is 13 residues. In nucleotides, the CDR3 is TGCAGCGTTGTAGAGCGGGAGTCGTATGAGCAGTTCTTC. This translates into CSVVERESYEQFF.

This clone has only one observation. This chain links TRBV5-4 with TRBJ2-7; 11 positions match TRBD2. There are 14 residues in the CDR3. Germline V lookup: CDR1 SGHNT, CDR2 YYREEE (reference sequence). V was clipped by 5 bases and J by 4 bases; unmatched bases: 5. The CDR3 spells CASSIAGGQYEQYF. The CDR3 nucleotides are TGTGCCAGCAGTATAGCGGGAGGGCAGTACGAGCAGTACTTC.

The CDR3 nucleotides are TGTGCCTGGAGTGTCGGGGACAGGGTAGGCGAGCAGTACTTC. It is translated as CAWSVGDRVGEQYF. The chain carries TRBV30 and TRBJ2-7, with TRBD1 matching over 9 bases. The CDR3 spans 14 residues. Germline-derived CDR1 and CDR2 are GTSNPN and SVGIG (reference sequence). V was clipped by 0 bases and J by 6 bases; unmatched bases: 6.

The V gene is TRBV11-1, the J gene TRBJ1-3, with D unresolved. Germline-derived CDR1 and CDR2 are SGHAT and FQDESV (reference sequence). CDR3 length equals 15 residues. Trimming shortened V by 4 bases and J by 1 base, and 11 bases separated the two germline ends. The CDR3 DNA follows: TGTGCCAGCAGCTCCGGGCCATATTCTGGAAACACCATATATTTT. It specifies CASSSGPYSGNTIYF.

The genes are TRBV9 and TRBJ2-7; D remains ambiguous. The germline CDR1 and CDR2 sequences are SGDLS and YYNGEE. This CDR3 is 14 amino acids long. The germline V and J ends were trimmed by 0 bases and 2 bases, with 9 bases remaining between them. CDR3 nucleotide sequence: TGTGCCAGCAGCGTAGCGGCAGAAACCTACGAGCAGTACTTC. As protein: CASSVAAETYEQYF.